The 2 T cell receptor beta chains below were found in one sample sequenced in a study of blood T cell repertoires in COVID-19. Produced via immunoSEQ multiplex PCR; TCRdb's table is partial and in-frame only. The table lists 350,000 to 550,000 clones, 85% to 90% of them singletons, with around 1.1% in the top ten. The source material was PBMCs or T cells enriched from blood (not recorded which). The source of these receptors is a man aged 25-45 years who had recovered from COVID-19.

This clone was found once. The DNA for the CDR3 is TGTGCCAGCAGTGGTGGTAGCACTGAAGCTTTCTTT. It codes for CASSGGSTEAFF. J is TRBJ1-1 and V is TRBV2; D not resolved. Germline V gene lookup returns CDR1 SNHLY and CDR2 FYNNEI. The CDR3 has 12 residues. V shed 4 bases and J shed 4 bases, with 7 bases lying between them.

V gene TRBV6-5 combines with J gene TRBJ1-2; D possibly corresponds to TRBD1 (6 bases). Per the germline V gene, CDR1 is MNHEY and CDR2 is SVGAGI. Trimming took off 10 bases at V and 7 bases at J, with 19 bases between the two ends. This CDR3 region has 13 residues. The chain's CDR3 is CAIRSGDLGGYTF. The CDR3 bases are TGTGCCATTCGCTCAGGGGATCTGGGTGGCTACACCTTC.